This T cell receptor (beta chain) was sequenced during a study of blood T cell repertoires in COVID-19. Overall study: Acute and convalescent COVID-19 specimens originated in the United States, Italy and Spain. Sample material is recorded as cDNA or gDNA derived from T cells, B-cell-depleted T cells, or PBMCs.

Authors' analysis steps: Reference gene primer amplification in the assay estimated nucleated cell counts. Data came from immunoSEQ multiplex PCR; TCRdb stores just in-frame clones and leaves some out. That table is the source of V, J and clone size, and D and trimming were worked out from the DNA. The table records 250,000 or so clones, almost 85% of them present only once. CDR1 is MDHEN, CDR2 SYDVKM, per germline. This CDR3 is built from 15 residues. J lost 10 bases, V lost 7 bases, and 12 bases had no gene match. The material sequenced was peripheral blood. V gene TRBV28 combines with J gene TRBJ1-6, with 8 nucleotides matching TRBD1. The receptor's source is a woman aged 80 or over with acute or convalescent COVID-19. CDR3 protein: CASTPNGAGGSPLHF. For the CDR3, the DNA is TGTGCCAGCACCCCCAACGGGGCAGGGGGCTCACCCCTCCACTTT.